Described below is a single T cell receptor (beta chain) sequence and its context. What it recognizes is unknown. This entry belongs to a study of cytomegalovirus exposure and HLA in healthy donors. Study-level background: Among about 179 million T cells, an earlier analysis found around 100 million unique TCR beta sequences.

PCR primers comprised 60 Vbeta and 13 Jbeta primers. Clones were read by immunoSEQ multiplex PCR, and TCRdb kept only the in-frame ones, dropping some. Of approximately 120,000 clones listed, about three quarters are singletons. The CDR3 sequence is 14 residues long. Germline loops: CDR1 KGHSH, CDR2 LQKENI. With 9 bases clipped from V and 4 bases from J, the junction kept 7 bases outside the gene matches. Study-level results: The study put around 180 TCR beta chains on its list as cytomegalovirus-associated. TCR beta V- and J-gene trimming, according to a later analysis, was linked to a missense DCLRE1C variant. Later on, an analysis found that several of the most significant clusters appeared to be linked to common viral pathogens, which included parvovirus B19.

The source is a woman aged 60-70 years in good health and CMV-seropositive. Material for sequencing was PBMCs. This chain connects TRBV18 to TRBJ2-1; 9 bases are a match to TRBD1. The CDR3 bases are TGTGCCAGTAGGGACAGGGCTGCTTACAATGAGCAGTTCTTC. It codes for CASRDRAAYNEQFF.